This record looks at one T cell receptor (beta chain) sequence and its context. Its antigen is still unknown. This CDR3 contains 14 residues. The V gene lost 6 bases and the J gene lost 7 bases, with 18 bases spanning the gap. From germline, CDR1 is SNHLY and CDR2 FYNNEI. These data come from a study of shared clonotypes between healthy human individuals. Study findings and constraints: Sharing of clonotypes among donors was expected to vary with sequencing depth.

Assay execution proceeded at the deep level. Produced via immunoSEQ multiplex PCR; TCRdb's table is partial and in-frame only. This table holds millions of clones, more than 80% found once. The sample was naive CD4+ T cells sorted from blood. Subset noted: CD45RA+ positively selected. V is TRBV2 and J is TRBJ1-2, with D perhaps matching TRBD1 (5 bases). This receptor was identified in a man younger than 30 in good health. In nucleotides, the CDR3 is TGTGCCAGCAGGGCAGACAGTGCCATGGTTGGCTACACCTTC. It encodes CASRADSAMVGYTF.